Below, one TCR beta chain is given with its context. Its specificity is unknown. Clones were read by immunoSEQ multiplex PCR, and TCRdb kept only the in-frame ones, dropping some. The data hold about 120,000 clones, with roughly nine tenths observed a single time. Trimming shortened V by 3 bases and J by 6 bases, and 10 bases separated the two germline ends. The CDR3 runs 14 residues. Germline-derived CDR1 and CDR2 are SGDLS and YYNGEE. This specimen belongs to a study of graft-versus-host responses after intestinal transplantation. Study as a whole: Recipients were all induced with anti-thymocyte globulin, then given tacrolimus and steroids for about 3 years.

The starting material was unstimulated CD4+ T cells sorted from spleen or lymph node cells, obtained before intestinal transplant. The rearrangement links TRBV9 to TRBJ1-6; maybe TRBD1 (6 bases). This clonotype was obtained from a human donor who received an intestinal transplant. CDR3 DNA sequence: TGTGCCAGCAGCGCGACAGGCCTTAATTCACCCCTCCACTTT. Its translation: CASSATGLNSPLHF. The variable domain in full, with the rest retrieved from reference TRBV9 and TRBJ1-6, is DSGVTQTPKHLITATGQRVTLRCSPRSGDLSVYWYQQSLDQGLQFLIQYYNGEERAKGNILERFSAQQFPDLHSELNLSSLELGDSALYFCASSATGLNSPLHFGNGTRLTVT.